The 20 T cell receptor beta chains below were found in one sample sequenced in a study of metastatic and nonmetastatic thyroid tumors. TCRdb reprocessed the PCR reads via MiXCR. Of about 41,000 clones listed, around 28% were seen once; the top ten hold approximately 9.8%. None of the patients had undergone any treatment ahead of thyroid surgery. Source material: blood. These receptors were taken from a male donor with papillary thyroid cancer or a benign thyroid nodule (not recorded which). Some clones in this sample may be carry-over from other donors' samples.

This clone was detected ten times or more. V and J are TRBV24-1 and TRBJ1-2; a possible D gene is TRBD1 (5 bases). There are 13 residues in the CDR3. The germline V gene encodes CDR1 KGHDR and CDR2 SFDVKD. Trimming took 6 bases from V and 5 from J, leaving 12 bases between them. In DNA, the CDR3 is TGTGCCACCAGTACAGGACCTCCTTATGGCTACACCTTC. Translated: CATSTGPPYGYTF.

This clone was picked up many times. The J gene is TRBJ2-1, the V gene TRBV6-1, with TRBD2 matching 9 bases. V dropped 6 bases and J dropped 6; count of bases not matched to a gene: 6. CDR3 length: 14 residues. Germline loops: CDR1 MNHNS, CDR2 SASEGT. In DNA form, the CDR3 reads TGTGCCAGCAGCGGGGCGGGAGGGCGCAATGAGCAGTTCTTC. As protein: CASSGAGGRNEQFF.

This clone was seen at least ten times. One end of the junction fails to match germline, which may point to a read error. The rearrangement joins TRBV11-2 to TRBJ2-1; 7 bases map to TRBD2. The germline gives CDR1 SGHAT, CDR2 FQNNGV. There are 16 residues in the CDR3. The CDR3 bases are TGTGCCAGCAGCTTAGAAGCGACTAGCTCCTACAATGAGCAGCTCTTC. Translated, it gives CASSLEATSSYNEQLF.

This clone was seen ten or more times. The CDR3 loop reads CSARGSNQPQHF. CDR3 DNA: TGCAGTGCTAGGGGGAGCAATCAGCCCCAGCATTTT. J is TRBJ1-5 and V is TRBV20-1; D is undetermined. The CDR3 length is 12 residues. V gave up 3 bases and J gave up 1 base, with 4 bases separating them. Germline V CDR1 and CDR2: DFQATT, SNEGSKA (reference sequence).

V and J are TRBV6-1 and TRBJ1-1; 9 nucleotides agree with TRBD1. After removal of 6 bases from V and 1 base from J, the junction contained 3 bases not matched to a gene. The CDR3 is 14 amino acids. Germline CDR1 reads MNHNS; CDR2 reads SASEGT. CDR3 sequence reads: CASSPQGANTEAFF. Written as DNA, the CDR3 is TGTGCCAGCAGCCCACAGGGGGCGAACACTGAAGCTTTCTTT.

This clone was seen at least ten times. The chain recombines TRBV12-3 or TRBV12-4 with TRBJ1-4; TRBD1 matches at 7 bases. This CDR3 spans 16 amino acids. After removal of 6 bases from V and 8 bases from J, the junction contained 15 bases not matched to a gene. The CDR3 reads CASSRNTGAVGEKLFF. The CDR3 DNA reads as TGTGCCAGCAGCCGTAATACAGGGGCGGTGGGCGAAAAACTGTTTTTT.

This clone showed up many times. The rearrangement links TRBV20-1 to TRBJ1-2, with TRBD1 matching 11 bases. V gave up 5 bases and J gave up 8 bases; unmatched junction bases: 4. Germline V lookup: CDR1 DFQATT, CDR2 SNEGSKA (reference sequence). The CDR3 has 12 amino acids. The CDR3 protein is CSARTGGEGYTF. As DNA, the CDR3 is TGCAGTGCTCGGACAGGGGGCGAGGGCTACACCTTC.

This clone was seen a handful of times. The chain couples TRBV19 to TRBJ1-5; D may be TRBD1 (6 bases). This CDR3 is built from 15 residues. Germline assignment: CDR1 LNHDA and CDR2 SQIVND (reference sequence). V was cut by 7 bases and J by 1 base, with 14 bases left in between. The CDR3 nucleotides read TGTGCCAGTAAAATTCGGGGGGCGAGCAATCAGCCCCAGCATTTT. Encoded protein: CASKIRGASNQPQHF. Variable domain in full (rest from reference TRBV19 and TRBJ1-5): DGGITQSPKYLFRKEGQNVTLSCEQNLNHDAMYWYRQDPGQGLRLIYYSQIVNDFQKGDIAEGYSVSREKKESFPLTVTSAQKNPTAFYLCASKIRGASNQPQHFGDGTRLSIL.

The table lists this clone with many counts. V and J are TRBV5-1 and TRBJ2-5; D is uncertain. In germline, CDR1 is SGHRS, CDR2 YFSETQ. The length of the CDR3 is 12 residues. V lost 4 bases and J lost 2, with 6 bases in between. For the CDR3, the DNA is TGCGCCAGCAGCGTTGATCAAGAGACCCAGTACTTC. Translating gives CASSVDQETQYF.

This clone rates as medium-sized. The rearrangement uses TRBV5-1 and TRBJ2-7; D is uncertain. V was trimmed by 0 bases and J by 0 bases, leaving 7 bases between them. Germline V lookup: CDR1 SGHRS, CDR2 YFSETQ. The CDR3 is made up of 14 amino acids. CDR3 amino acids: CASSLAGSSYEQYF. Written as DNA, the CDR3 is TGCGCCAGCAGCTTGGCGGGCAGCTCCTACGAGCAGTACTTC.

Judged by abundance, this clone is medium-sized. The rearrangement uses TRBV6-5 and TRBJ1-3; D ambiguous. The CDR3 consists of 14 residues. The germline CDR1 and CDR2 sequences are MNHEY and SVGAGI. Trimming removed 0 bases at V and 4 bases at J, with 7 bases between. In nucleotides, the CDR3 is TGTGCCAGCAGTTACTCATCCCAGGGAAACACCATATATTTT. It encodes CASSYSSQGNTIYF.

A note on this clone: This may come from a read error, since a much larger clone is one base off. The identical CDR3 is also encoded by other nucleotide sequences in the sample. The chain carries TRBV9 and TRBJ2-3; D not certain. Germline-derived CDR1 and CDR2 are SGDLS and YYNGEE. The CDR3 consists of 16 residues. V lost 0 bases and J lost 2, with 13 bases in between. The CDR3 loop reads CASSVGSGPPTDTQYF. The CDR3 bases are TGTGCCAGCAGCGTAGGTAGTGGCCCCCCCACAGATACGCAGTATTTT.

The table lists this clone with many counts. This sequence joins TRBV20-1 and TRBJ2-7; D uncertain. Trimming left V 5 bases short and J 3 bases short, with 8 bases between. The germline CDR1 and CDR2 sequences are DFQATT and SNEGSKA (reference sequence). CDR3 length: 11 amino acids. The CDR3 DNA is TGCAGTGCTTTCAACATCTACGAGCAGTACTTC. Encoded protein: CSAFNIYEQYF.

The chain combines TRBV5-1 with TRBJ2-3; 9 bases line up with TRBD1. Germline values: CDR1 SGHRS, CDR2 YFSETQ. This CDR3 has 15 amino acids. After removal of 1 base from V and 3 bases from J, the junction contained 3 bases not matched to a gene. CDR3 in DNA: TGCGCCAGCAGCTTGACGACAGGGGGAACAGATACGCAGTATTTT. Translation gives CASSLTTGGTDTQYF.

CDR3: CASRTSWRKAVANVLTF. As DNA, the CDR3 is TGTGCCAGCAGGACTAGCTGGAGAAAGGCTGTGGCCAACGTCCTGACTTTC. The rearrangement uses TRBV6-1 and TRBJ2-6; 7 positions agree with TRBD2. The V gene's germline CDR1 is MNHNS and CDR2 SASEGT. There are 17 residues in the CDR3. The V gene end was trimmed by 6 bases and the J gene end by 6 bases; junction bases not matched to a gene: 14.

This clone has a handful of counts. This chain connects TRBV4-1 to TRBJ1-2; no reliable D call. Germline assignment: CDR1 MGHRA and CDR2 YSYEKL. Deletions cut 2 bases from V and 2 bases from J, with 15 bases between. There are 16 residues in the CDR3. The CDR3 protein is CASSQYPRGLNYGYTF. The CDR3 coding sequence is TGCGCCAGCAGCCAATACCCTCGTGGTCTAAACTATGGCTACACCTTC.

Concerning this clone: An end of the junction does not agree with germline; a read error may underlie this. The V and J genes are TRBV19 and TRBJ2-7; 8 bases agree with TRBD1. CDR3 length: 15 amino acids. Germline CDR1 reads LNHDA; CDR2 reads SQIVND (reference sequence). CDR3 sequence (DNA): TGTCCCAGTAGTGAAACGACAGGGGCGCTATACGAGCAGTACTTC. This encodes CPSSETTGALYEQYF.

The V and J genes are TRBV28 and TRBJ2-7; no clear D gene. Per germline, CDR1 MDHEN and CDR2 SYDVKM. The CDR3 length is 13 residues. Trimming left V 2 bases short and J 0 bases short, with 5 bases between. CDR3 in amino acids: CASSLLTSYEQYF. The CDR3 bases are TGTGCCAGCAGTTTACTAACCTCCTACGAGCAGTACTTC.

This clone has a count of ten or more. A much larger clone sits a single nucleotide away, making a read error possible. Other DNA sequences from this sample encode an identical CDR3 as well. J is TRBJ1-3 and V is TRBV6-5; no clear D gene. Germline CDR1 is MNHEY and CDR2 is SVGAGI. This CDR3 contains 13 residues. The CDR3 region is CASSYKGGNTIYF. The CDR3 DNA sequence: TGTGCCAGCAGTTACAAGGGAGGAAACACCATATACTTT.

This clone was recorded a few times. V and J are TRBV6-1 and TRBJ1-6; D gene ambiguous. Germline V CDR1 and CDR2: MNHNS, SASEGT. This CDR3 contains 15 residues. Trimming removed 4 bases at V and 9 bases at J, with 16 bases between. This CDR3 reads CASSASGIEASPLHF. The CDR3 nucleotides read TGTGCCAGCAGTGCCTCCGGGATTGAGGCTTCACCCCTCCACTTT.